The 19 T cell receptor beta chains given below trace back to one sample, sequenced in a study of graft-versus-host responses after intestinal transplantation. Using immunoSEQ multiplex PCR, the repertoire was profiled, and TCRdb retains in-frame clones only, with some absent. Of under 20,000 clones in the sample, 74% were seen once. Lymphocytes from graft epithelium and lamina propria were isolated. The source material was ileum tissue, sampled 14 days after transplant. These TCRs come from a human patient who received an intestinal transplant, so some T cells may come from the graft donor.

The chain joins TRBV5-1 to TRBJ2-1; D is unresolved. Per germline, CDR1 SGHRS and CDR2 YFSETQ. Trimming cost V 2 bases and J 5 bases, with 8 bases left between them. This CDR3 has 13 residues. In DNA form, the CDR3 reads TGCGCCAGCAGCTTCGGACGGGACAATGAGCAGTTCTTC. Encoded protein: CASSFGRDNEQFF.

About this clone itself: This sample includes further DNA sequences coding for the same CDR3. V is TRBV7-3 and J is TRBJ2-2; D assignment may be TRBD1 or TRBD2 (5 bases each). In germline, CDR1 is SGHTA, CDR2 FQGTGA. The CDR3 is made up of 15 amino acids. The V and J ends lost 0 bases and 0 bases respectively, with 5 bases between them. CDR3 amino acids: CASSLTGANTGELFF. The CDR3 bases are TGTGCCAGCAGCTTAACGGGGGCGAACACCGGGGAGCTGTTTTTT.

V usage is TRBV19 and J usage is TRBJ2-5, with TRBD2 matching 7 bases. Losses at the gene ends were 3 bases for V and 2 bases for J; bases not matched to a gene: 3. Germline assignment: CDR1 LNHDA and CDR2 SQIVND (reference sequence). This CDR3 has 14 amino acids. The CDR3 DNA reads as TGTGCCAGTAGTATCTGGGGGGGGCAAGAGACCCAGTACTTC. Translated: CASSIWGGQETQYF.

The chain recombines TRBV7-2 with TRBJ2-7; D might be TRBD1 (5 bases). With 1 base removed from V and 4 bases from J, the gap between germline ends came to 17 bases. Germline CDR1 and CDR2: SGHTA and FQGNSA. This CDR3 comprises 16 residues. CDR3 in DNA: TGTGCCAGCAGCTTAGGTCGACAGACGATCGATTACGAGCAGTACTTC. Translation: CASSLGRQTIDYEQYF.

The chain uses TRBV19 and TRBJ2-2; TRBD1 aligns across 7 bases. V lost 4 bases to trimming and J lost 1 base; unmatched junction nucleotides: 12. Per the germline V gene, CDR1 is LNHDA and CDR2 is SQIVND (reference sequence). The CDR3 runs to 18 residues. CDR3 nucleotide sequence: TGTGCCAGTAGTACCTTATCCGGACAGGAACGGAACACCGGGGAGCTGTTTTTT. The encoded protein is CASSTLSGQERNTGELFF. Complete variable domain (other parts from reference TRBV19 and TRBJ2-2): DGGITQSPKYLFRKEGQNVTLSCEQNLNHDAMYWYRQDPGQGLRLIYYSQIVNDFQKGDIAEGYSVSREKKESFPLTVTSAQKNPTAFYLCASSTLSGQERNTGELFFGEGSRLTVL.

The rearrangement links TRBV10-1 to TRBJ2-2; TRBD2 aligns across 9 bases. The J segment lost 3 bases and the V segment lost 2 bases, leaving 7 bases of the junction unmatched. This CDR3 is built from 17 residues. Germline values: CDR1 WNHNN, CDR2 SYGVQD (reference sequence). In DNA, the CDR3 is TGCGCCAGCAGTGAGAGAGTGGCGGGAGGGGACACCGGGGAGCTGTTTTTT. Translating it yields CASSERVAGGDTGELFF.

This clone turned up a few times. The V call is TRBV27, the J call TRBJ2-2; no firm D call. There are 12 residues in the CDR3. The V gene's germline CDR1 is MNHEY and CDR2 SMNVEV (reference sequence). Between the trimmed V and J ends, which lost 3 bases and 6 bases, there was a span of 5 bases. The CDR3 spells CASSFPAGELFF. DNA for the CDR3: TGTGCCAGCAGTTTTCCCGCCGGGGAGCTGTTTTTT.

This sequence joins TRBV5-4 and TRBJ2-5; 15 positions match TRBD2. The J call may be mistaken, given a closer DNA end match to TRBJ2-7. CDR1 and CDR2 (germline): SGHNT, YYREEE (reference sequence). This CDR3 region has 19 residues. CDR3 sequence: CASSLAARGLAGGSYEQYF. CDR3 coding DNA: TGTGCCAGCAGCTTGGCCGCTCGAGGACTAGCGGGAGGGTCCTACGAGCAGTACTTC.

This clone was counted a few times. The chain uses TRBV10-2 and TRBJ1-1; TRBD1 matches 9 bases. The CDR3 totals 13 residues. V dropped 6 bases and J dropped 4; count of bases not matched to a gene: 3. CDR1 is WSHSY and CDR2 is SAAADI in the germline V gene. The CDR3 loop reads CASSLQGATEAFF. CDR3 DNA sequence: TGCGCCAGCAGCTTACAGGGGGCCACTGAAGCTTTCTTT.

The rearrangement joins TRBV30 to TRBJ2-1; 13 nucleotides agree with TRBD2. The germline V gene has CDR1 GTSNPN and CDR2 SVGIG (reference sequence). The V gene end was trimmed by 0 bases and the J gene end by 6 bases; junction bases not matched to a gene: 2. The CDR3 extends over 15 amino acids. The CDR3 reads CAWSVRLAGGNEQFF. The CDR3 DNA follows: TGTGCCTGGAGTGTACGACTAGCGGGAGGCAATGAGCAGTTCTTC.

The V call is TRBV5-1, the J call TRBJ2-7; tentatively, D is TRBD1 (7 bases). This CDR3 comprises 15 residues. Germline V lookup: CDR1 SGHRS, CDR2 YFSETQ. V lost 4 bases and J lost 5, with 19 bases in between. DNA of the CDR3: TGCGCCAGCAGCATCCGACAGGGTTGGGAGGACGAGCAGTACTTC. Translating gives CASSIRQGWEDEQYF.

The J gene is TRBJ1-4, the V gene TRBV11-2; D may be TRBD1 (6 bases). The V end was cut by 7 bases, the J end by 0 bases, with 18 bases between. Germline V gene data show CDR1 as SGHAT and CDR2 as FQNNGV. This CDR3 is built from 17 residues. Written as DNA, the CDR3 is TGTGCCAGCACCCTCAGGACAGTTCTGTCAACTAATGAAAAACTGTTTTTT. Protein product: CASTLRTVLSTNEKLFF.

This clone has only a few counts. The rearrangement uses TRBV19 and TRBJ1-3; D is uncertain. CDR1 is LNHDA and CDR2 is SQIVND in the germline V gene (reference sequence). The CDR3 runs 14 residues. V lost 0 bases to trimming and J lost 4 bases, with 7 bases between them. DNA for the CDR3: TGTGCCAGTAGTATAGAGCCGTACGGAAACACCATATATTTT. Amino acid sequence: CASSIEPYGNTIYF.

V gene TRBV7-9 combines with J gene TRBJ2-3; no reliable D call. The CDR3 consists of 14 residues. CDR1 SEHNR and CDR2 FQNEAQ come from the germline V gene (reference sequence). Between the trimmed V and J ends, which lost 0 bases and 6 bases, there was a span of 10 bases. For the CDR3, the DNA is TGTGCCAGCAGCTTAGCGGAAGGGATCGATACGCAGTATTTT. Encoded protein: CASSLAEGIDTQYF. Full variable domain (outside the CDR3, taken from reference TRBV7-9 and TRBJ2-3): DTGVSQNPRHKITKRGQNVTFRCDPISEHNRLYWYRQTLGQGPEFLTYFQNEAQLEKSRLLSDRFSAERPKGSFSTLEIQRTEQGDSAMYLCASSLAEGIDTQYFGPGTRLTVL.

The V gene is TRBV10-1, the J gene TRBJ1-4, with D possibly being TRBD1 (5 bases). The CDR3 sequence is 13 residues long. Trimming removed 4 bases from V and 8 bases from J, with 11 bases in between. Germline V lookup: CDR1 WNHNN, CDR2 SYGVQD (reference sequence). The CDR3 spells CASSAGAGEKLFF. The CDR3 DNA follows: TGCGCCAGCAGTGCCGGGGCAGGGGAAAAACTGTTTTTT.

The chain employs TRBV30 and TRBJ2-3; TRBD2 agrees at 7 bases. The CDR3 has 15 residues. Trimming removed 2 bases from V and 0 bases from J; junction bases left unmatched: 5. Germline V gene lookup returns CDR1 GTSNPN and CDR2 SVGIG (reference sequence). As DNA, the CDR3 is TGTGCCTGGAGTCACCTAGCGGATAGCACAGATACGCAGTATTTT. Its translation: CAWSHLADSTDTQYF.

This CDR3 reads CARRDSSTDTQYF. The CDR3 DNA sequence: TGTGCCCGACGGGATTCTAGCACAGATACGCAGTATTTT. The V and J genes are TRBV30 and TRBJ2-3; tentatively, D is TRBD2 (5 bases). V was cut by 8 bases and J by 0 bases, with 12 bases left in between. This CDR3 has 13 amino acids. Germline lookup yields CDR1 GTSNPN and CDR2 SVGIG (reference sequence).

CDR3 protein: CASSVGLAGIQETQYF. The CDR3 DNA reads as TGTGCCAGCAGCGTCGGACTAGCGGGAATACAAGAGACCCAGTACTTC. The V and J genes are TRBV11-2 and TRBJ2-5, with TRBD2 matching 12 bases. The V segment lost 5 bases and the J segment 2 bases; nucleotides outside the gene matches: 6. The CDR3 contains 16 residues. Germline V gene data show CDR1 as SGHAT and CDR2 as FQNNGV.

The chain employs TRBV5-1 and TRBJ1-6; the match to TRBD1 covers 10 bases. CDR3 size: 14 residues. From germline, CDR1 is SGHRS and CDR2 YFSETQ. The V and J ends lost 4 bases and 9 bases, in that order; junction bases with no gene match: 4. The CDR3 DNA reads as TGCGCCAGCAGCCTGGGACAGGGGTTTTCACCCCTCCACTTT. It yields the protein CASSLGQGFSPLHF. Based on the CDR3 plus reference TRBV5-1 and TRBJ1-6, the full variable domain is KAGVTQTPRYLIKTRGQQVTLSCSPISGHRSVSWYQQTPGQGLQFLFEYFSETQRNKGNFPGRFSGRQFSNSRSEMNVSTLELGDSALYLCASSLGQGFSPLHFGNGTRLTVT.